This entry is about one T cell receptor (beta chain). The antigen remains unidentified. Trimming removed 3 bases from V and 6 bases from J, with 15 bases in between. There are 14 residues in the CDR3. From germline, CDR1 is MDHEN and CDR2 SYDVKM. Amplification of TCR beta used genomic DNA extracted from peripheral blood. Rearranged V-D-J TRB sequences were amplified with a mixed TRB-A/B primer pool. One entry per CDR3 protein, called by TCRdb with MiXCR from the multiplex PCR reads. The sample shows fewer than 15,000 distinct CDR3 sequences, 25% of them seen only once. The source of the sample is a study of T cell repertoires in aging, cancer and after chemotherapy. Study-level findings and limits: Rebound thymic output was suggested by rising median generation probability during chemotherapy in each cancer cohort. Loss of evenness, beyond lost richness, contributed to age-related TCR diversity decline in cancer patients. Immunological memory after chemotherapy cannot be judged from the repertoire data.

The chain uses TRBV28 and TRBJ2-7, with D perhaps being TRBD1 or TRBD2 (5 bases each). The receptor was isolated from a human donor in good health. Material for sequencing was blood. CDR3 sequence reads: CASSFSGTAVEQYF. In nucleotides, the CDR3 is TGTGCCAGCAGTTTTTCTGGGACGGCAGTCGAGCAGTACTTC.